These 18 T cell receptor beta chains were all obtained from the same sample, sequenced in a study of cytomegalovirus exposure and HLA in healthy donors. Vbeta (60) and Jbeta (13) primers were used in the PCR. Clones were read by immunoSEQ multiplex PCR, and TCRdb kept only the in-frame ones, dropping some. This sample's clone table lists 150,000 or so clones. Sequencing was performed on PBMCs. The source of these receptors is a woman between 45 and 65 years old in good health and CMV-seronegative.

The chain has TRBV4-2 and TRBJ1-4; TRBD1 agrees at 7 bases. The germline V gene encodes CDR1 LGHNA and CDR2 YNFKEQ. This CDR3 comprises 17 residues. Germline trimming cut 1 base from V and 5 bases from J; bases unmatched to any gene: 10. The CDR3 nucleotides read TGTGCCAGCAGCCAAGGAGGACGGGGACAGTACAATGAAAAACTGTTTTTT. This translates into CASSQGGRGQYNEKLFF.

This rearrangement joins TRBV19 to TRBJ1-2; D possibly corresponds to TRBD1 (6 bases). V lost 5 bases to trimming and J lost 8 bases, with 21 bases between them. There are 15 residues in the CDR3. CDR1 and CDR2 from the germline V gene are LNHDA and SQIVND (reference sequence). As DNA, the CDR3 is TGTGCCAGTAGTGGTTGGACAGTCCTTGAAGGCGGCTACACCTTC. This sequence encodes CASSGWTVLEGGYTF.

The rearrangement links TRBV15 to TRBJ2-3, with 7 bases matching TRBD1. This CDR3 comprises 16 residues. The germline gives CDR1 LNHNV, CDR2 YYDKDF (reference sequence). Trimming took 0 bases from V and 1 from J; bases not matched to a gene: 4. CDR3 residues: CATSRDGRGRTDTQYF. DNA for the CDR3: TGTGCCACCAGCAGAGATGGTAGGGGGCGCACAGATACGCAGTATTTT.

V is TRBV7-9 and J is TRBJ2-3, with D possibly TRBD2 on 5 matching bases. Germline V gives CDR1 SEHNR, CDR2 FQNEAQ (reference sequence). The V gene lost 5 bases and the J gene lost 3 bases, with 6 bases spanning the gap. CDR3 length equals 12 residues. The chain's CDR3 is CASSGRTDTQYF. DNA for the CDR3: TGTGCCAGCAGCGGGAGAACAGATACGCAGTATTTT. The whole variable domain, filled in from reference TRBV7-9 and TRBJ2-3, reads DTGVSQNPRHKITKRGQNVTFRCDPISEHNRLYWYRQTLGQGPEFLTYFQNEAQLEKSRLLSDRFSAERPKGSFSTLEIQRTEQGDSAMYLCASSGRTDTQYFGPGTRLTVL.

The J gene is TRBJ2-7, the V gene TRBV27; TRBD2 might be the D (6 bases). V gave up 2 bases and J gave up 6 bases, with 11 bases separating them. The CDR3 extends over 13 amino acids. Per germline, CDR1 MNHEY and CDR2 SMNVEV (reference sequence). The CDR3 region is CASSLMAGLEQYF. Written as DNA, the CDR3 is TGTGCCAGCAGTTTAATGGCGGGACTCGAGCAGTACTTC.

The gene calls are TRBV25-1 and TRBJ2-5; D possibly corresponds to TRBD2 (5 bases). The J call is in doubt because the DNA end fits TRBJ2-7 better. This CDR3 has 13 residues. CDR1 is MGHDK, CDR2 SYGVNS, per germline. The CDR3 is CASRRGQIYEQYF. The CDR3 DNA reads TGTGCCTCCCGCCGAGGGCAGATCTACGAGCAGTACTTC.

The CDR3 sequence is CASSQTVSGLKETQYF. Here the CDR3 DNA reads TGTGCCAGCAGCCAGACAGTTAGCGGATTGAAAGAGACCCAGTACTTC. V gene TRBV4-2 combines with J gene TRBJ2-5; D is perhaps TRBD2 (6 bases). Trimming removed 3 bases from V and 3 bases from J, with 17 bases in between. This CDR3 is built from 16 residues. Germline CDR1 is LGHNA and CDR2 is YNFKEQ.

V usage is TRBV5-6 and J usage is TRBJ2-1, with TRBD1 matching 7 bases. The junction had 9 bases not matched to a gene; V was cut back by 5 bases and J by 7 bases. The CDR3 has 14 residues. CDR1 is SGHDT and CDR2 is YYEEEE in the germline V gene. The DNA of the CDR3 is TGTGCCAGCAGTGTAACAGGGGCGTGGAATGAGCAGTTCTTC. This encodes CASSVTGAWNEQFF.

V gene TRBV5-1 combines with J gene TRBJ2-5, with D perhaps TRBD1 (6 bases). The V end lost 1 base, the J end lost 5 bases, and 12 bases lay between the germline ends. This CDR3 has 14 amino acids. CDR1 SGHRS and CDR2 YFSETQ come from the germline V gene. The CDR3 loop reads CASSLPAGDETQYF. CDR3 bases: TGCGCCAGCAGCTTGCCGGCAGGGGACGAGACCCAGTACTTC.

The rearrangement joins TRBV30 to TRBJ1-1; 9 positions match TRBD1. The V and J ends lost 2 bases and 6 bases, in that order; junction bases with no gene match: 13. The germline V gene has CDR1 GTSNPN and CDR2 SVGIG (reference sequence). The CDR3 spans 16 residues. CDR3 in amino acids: CAWSTDRGRHVAEAFF. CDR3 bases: TGTGCCTGGAGTACGGACAGGGGCCGCCACGTCGCTGAAGCTTTCTTT.

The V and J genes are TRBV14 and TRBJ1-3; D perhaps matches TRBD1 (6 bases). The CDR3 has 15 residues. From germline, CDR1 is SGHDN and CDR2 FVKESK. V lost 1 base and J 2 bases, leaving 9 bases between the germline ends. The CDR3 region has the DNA TGTGCCAGCAGCCAAGTCGGGGGGCCTGGAAACACCATATATTTT. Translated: CASSQVGGPGNTIYF. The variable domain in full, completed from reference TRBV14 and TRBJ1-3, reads EAGVTQFPSHSVIEKGQTVTLRCDPISGHDNLYWYRRVMGKEIKFLLHFVKESKQDESGMPNNRFLAERTGGTYSTLKVQPAELEDSGVYFCASSQVGGPGNTIYFGEGSWLTVV.

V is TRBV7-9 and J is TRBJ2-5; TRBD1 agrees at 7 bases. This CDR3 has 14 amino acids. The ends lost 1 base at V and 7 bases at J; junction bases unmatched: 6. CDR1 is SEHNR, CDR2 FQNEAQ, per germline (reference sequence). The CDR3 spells CASSLEGGWATQYF. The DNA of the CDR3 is TGTGCCAGCAGCTTAGAAGGGGGCTGGGCGACCCAGTACTTC. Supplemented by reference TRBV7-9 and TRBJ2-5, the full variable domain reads DTGVSQNPRHKITKRGQNVTFRCDPISEHNRLYWYRQTLGQGPEFLTYFQNEAQLEKSRLLSDRFSAERPKGSFSTLEIQRTEQGDSAMYLCASSLEGGWATQYFGPGTRLLVL.

CDR3: CASSLTPRGGEYEQYF. The CDR3 region has the DNA TGTGCCAGCAGTTTAACCCCCCGGGGGGGTGAGTACGAGCAGTACTTC. This rearrangement joins TRBV27 to TRBJ2-7; 8 nucleotides agree with TRBD2. V lost 2 bases, J lost 4 bases, and 10 bases stayed unmatched. The CDR3 has 16 amino acids. CDR1 is MNHEY, CDR2 SMNVEV, per germline (reference sequence).

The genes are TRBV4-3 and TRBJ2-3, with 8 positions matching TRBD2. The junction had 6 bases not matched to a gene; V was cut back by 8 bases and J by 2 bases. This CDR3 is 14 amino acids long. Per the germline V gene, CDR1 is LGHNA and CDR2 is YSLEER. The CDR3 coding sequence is TGCGCCAGCGGTCCGGGGGGGATCACAGATACGCAGTATTTT. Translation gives CASGPGGITDTQYF.

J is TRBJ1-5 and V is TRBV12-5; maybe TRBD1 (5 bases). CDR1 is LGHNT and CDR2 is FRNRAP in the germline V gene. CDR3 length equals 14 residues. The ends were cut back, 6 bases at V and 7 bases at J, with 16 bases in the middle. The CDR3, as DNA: TGTGCTAGTGGGCTCGGGACGGGGGACCAGCCCCAGCATTTT. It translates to CASGLGTGDQPQHF. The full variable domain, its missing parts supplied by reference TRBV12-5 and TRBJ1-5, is DARVTQTPRHKVTEMGQEVTMRCQPILGHNTVFWYRQTMMQGLELLAYFRNRAPLDDSGMPKDRFSAEMPDATLATLKIQPSEPRDSAVYFCASGLGTGDQPQHFGDGTRLSIL.

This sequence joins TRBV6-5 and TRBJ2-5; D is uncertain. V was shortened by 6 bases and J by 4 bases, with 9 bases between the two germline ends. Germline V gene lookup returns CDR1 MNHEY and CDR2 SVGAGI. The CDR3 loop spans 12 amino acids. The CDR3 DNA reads TGTGCCAGCAGCCTAGACGGAGAGACCCAGTACTTC. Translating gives CASSLDGETQYF.

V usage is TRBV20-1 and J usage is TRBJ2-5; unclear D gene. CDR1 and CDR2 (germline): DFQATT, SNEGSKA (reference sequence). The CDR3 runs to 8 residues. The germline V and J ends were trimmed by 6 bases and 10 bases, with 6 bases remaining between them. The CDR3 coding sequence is TGCAGTGCCCTAAACCAGTACTTC. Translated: CSALNQYF.

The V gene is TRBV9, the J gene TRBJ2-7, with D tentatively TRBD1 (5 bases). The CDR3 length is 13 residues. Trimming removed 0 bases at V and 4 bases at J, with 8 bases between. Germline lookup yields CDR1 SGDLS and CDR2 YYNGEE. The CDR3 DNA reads TGTGCCAGCAGCGTAGATGACAGTTACGAGCAGTACTTC. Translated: CASSVDDSYEQYF.